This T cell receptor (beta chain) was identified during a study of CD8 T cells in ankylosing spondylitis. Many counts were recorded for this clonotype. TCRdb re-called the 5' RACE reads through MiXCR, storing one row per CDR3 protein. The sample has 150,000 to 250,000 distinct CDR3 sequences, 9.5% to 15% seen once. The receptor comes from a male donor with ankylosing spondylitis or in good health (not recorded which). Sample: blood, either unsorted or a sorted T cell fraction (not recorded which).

The CDR3 DNA reads TGTGCCAGCAGCTTAGACCCGGCGGGAATACTATACAATGAGCAGTTCTTC. Translation gives CASSLDPAGILYNEQFF. This chain connects TRBV7-6 to TRBJ2-1, with D possibly TRBD2 on 6 matching bases. Trimming left V 1 base short and J 4 bases short, with 17 bases between. CDR1 is SGHVS and CDR2 is FNYEAQ in the germline V gene. The length of the CDR3 is 17 residues. Based on the CDR3 plus reference TRBV7-6 and TRBJ2-1, the full variable domain is GAGVSQSPRYKVTKRGQDVALRCDPISGHVSLYWYRQALGQGPEFLTYFNYEAQQDKSGLPNDRFSAERPEGSISTLTIQRTEQRDSAMYRCASSLDPAGILYNEQFFGPGTRLTVL.